These 2 T cell receptor beta chains were sequenced from one sample in a study of cytomegalovirus exposure and HLA in healthy donors. The primer mix had 60 Vbeta and 13 Jbeta primers. Using immunoSEQ multiplex PCR, the repertoire was profiled, and TCRdb retains in-frame clones only, with some absent. The sample lists around 130,000 clones, roughly 82% seen once, with roughly 1.2% in the top ten. Material for sequencing was PBMCs. Source of these receptors: a boy younger than 18 in good health and CMV-seronegative.

The chain is built from TRBV6-5 and TRBJ2-7, with D possibly being TRBD2 (7 bases). The germline V gene encodes CDR1 MNHEY and CDR2 SVGAGI. The CDR3 runs 13 residues. V was shortened by 8 bases and J by 2 bases, with 13 bases between the two germline ends. CDR3 nucleotides: TGTGCCAGCGCTGGGGGGGCCCCCTACGAGCAGTACTTC. Encoded protein: CASAGGAPYEQYF.

The V and J genes are TRBV2 and TRBJ2-4; D gene unclear. Per the germline V gene, CDR1 is SNHLY and CDR2 is FYNNEI. Trimming removed 4 bases from V and 8 bases from J, with 12 bases in between. CDR3 length equals 13 residues. The CDR3 loop reads CASSGGPADIQYF. CDR3 coding DNA: TGTGCCAGCAGTGGAGGCCCTGCGGACATTCAGTACTTC. Full variable domain (remainder filled in from reference TRBV2 and TRBJ2-4): EPEVTQTPSHQVTQMGQEVILRCVPISNHLYFYWYRQILGQKVEFLVSFYNNEISEKSEIFDDQFSVERPDGSNFTLKIRSTKLEDSAMYFCASSGGPADIQYFGAGTRLSVL.